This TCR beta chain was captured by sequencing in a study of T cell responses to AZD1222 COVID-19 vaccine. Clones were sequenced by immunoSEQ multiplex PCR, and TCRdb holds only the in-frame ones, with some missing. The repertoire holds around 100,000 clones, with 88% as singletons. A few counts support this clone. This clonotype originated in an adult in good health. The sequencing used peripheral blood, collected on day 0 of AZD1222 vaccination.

The CDR3 sequence: CASSQHGQGADEQYF. The CDR3 DNA reads TGCGCCAGCAGCCAACACGGACAGGGGGCCGACGAGCAGTACTTC. This chain links TRBV4-1 with TRBJ2-7, with TRBD1 matching 11 bases. Per germline, CDR1 MGHRA and CDR2 YSYEKL. With V trimmed by 2 bases and J by 5 bases, 5 bases remained unmatched. This CDR3 has 15 residues.